This T cell receptor beta chain was identified during a study of beta chain features in type 1 diabetes. Study conclusions and caveats: Significant though moderate, a shortening of TCRB CDR3s appeared in all four CD4+ subsets of Type 1 diabetes patients.

The V end lost 4 bases, the J end lost 8 bases, and 17 bases lay between the germline ends. The germline V gene encodes CDR1 SGHTA and CDR2 FQGNSA. CDR3 size: 14 residues. Note on this clone: What it recognizes is unknown.

All of the isolated RNA was reverse transcribed, so expressed TCRB transcripts were sequenced. Here immunoSEQ multiplex PCR was the method, and the copy in TCRdb shows in-frame clones only, minus some. The table has hundreds of thousands of clones, around an eighth seen once. Sequenced: naive CD4+ T cells from blood. The source is a man between 18 and 29 years old in good health. This chain uses TRBV7-2 with TRBJ1-2; D is unclear. CDR3 loop: CASSSYRPEEGYTF. CDR3 nucleotides: TGTGCCAGCAGCTCTTACCGACCGGAGGAAGGCTACACCTTC.